This is a list of T cell receptor beta chains from one sample in a study of cytomegalovirus exposure and HLA in healthy donors. TCRdb keeps only in-frame clones here, not all; method: immunoSEQ multiplex PCR. The repertoire holds 150,000 to 170,000 clones, with roughly 77% as singletons. Sequencing used PBMCs. These receptors all stem from a young man in good health and CMV-seropositive. Each CDR3 is given with its conserved first and last residue. D genes are given only for firm matches. Clone size is given for some rows only: seen once, a few or many times, or a class if the clone is expanded.

cdr3_length,j_call,v_call,d_call,clone_size,cdr3_nt,cdr3_aa
16,TRBJ2-1,TRBV5-1,TRBD2,.,TGCGCCAGCAGGCCGACTAGCGGGCCCTCCTACAATGAGCAGTTCTTC,CASRPTSGPSYNEQFF
14,TRBJ2-5,TRBV27,.,.,TGTGCCAGCAAGGAGGGAGACTACACGGAGACCCAGTACTTC,CASKEGDYTETQYF
22,TRBJ1-1,TRBV7-2,TRBD1,.,TGTGCCAGCAGCTTAGCTGTTAGGACAGGGGGCGCTTGGGGGATTCGAAACACTGAAGCTTTCTTT,CASSLAVRTGGAWGIRNTEAFF
15,TRBJ2-2,TRBV5-1,TRBD2,.,TGCGCCAGCAGCGAGGGACTAGCGAACACCGGGGAGCTGTTTTTT,CASSEGLANTGELFF
10,TRBJ2-5,TRBV2,.,.,TGTGCCAGCCGCGAAGAGACCCAGTACTTC,CASREETQYF
15,TRBJ2-5,TRBV2,TRBD2,.,TGTGCCAGCAGGGCAAAAGGACTAGCGGGGGAGACCCAGTACTTC,CASRAKGLAGETQYF
12,TRBJ1-2,TRBV6-1,TRBD1,.,TGTGCCAGCACTGAGGACAGGTATGGCTACACCTTC,CASTEDRYGYTF
14,TRBJ1-5,TRBV5-1,.,.,TGCGCCAGCAGCTTAGGGGGAACGAATCAGCCCCAGCATTTT,CASSLGGTNQPQHF
15,TRBJ2-7,TRBV18,.,.,TGTGCCAGCTCACCCCCAAAGGGTGGGACATACGAGCAGTACTTC,CASSPPKGGTYEQYF
14,TRBJ1-5,TRBV18,.,.,TGTGCCAGCTCACCGTCCAGGGGAGATCAGCCCCAGCATTTT,CASSPSRGDQPQHF
15,TRBJ2-1,TRBV7-6,TRBD2,.,TGTGCCAGCAGCCCCTCAACTAGCGGGAGCGGTGAGCAGTTCTTC,CASSPSTSGSGEQFF
12,TRBJ1-5,TRBV28,.,.,TGTGCCAGCAGTTCGCCGAGCCAGCCCCAGCATTTT,CASSSPSQPQHF
16,TRBJ2-2,TRBV5-6,TRBD2,.,TGTGCCAGCAGCGCCGCACTAGCGGGAGCTTACGGGGAGCTGTTTTTT,CASSAALAGAYGELFF
13,TRBJ1-5,TRBV30,.,once,TGTGCCTGGAGTAACGGACAGAATCAGCCCCAGCATTTT,CAWSNGQNQPQHF
15,TRBJ2-5,TRBV25-1,.,.,TGTGCCAGCAGTGAAACCCCAGGGGGTGGGGAGGCCCAGTACTTC,CASSETPGGGEAQYF
15,TRBJ2-7,TRBV10-1,TRBD1,.,TGCGCCAGCAGTGACGGGACAGGAGGACTCTACGAGCAGTACTTC,CASSDGTGGLYEQYF
15,TRBJ2-7,TRBV12-5,TRBD1,.,TGTGCTAGTGGTTTGACCTATTTCAGGGGGTACGAGCAGTACTTC,CASGLTYFRGYEQYF
16,TRBJ2-1,TRBV7-2,TRBD2,.,TGTGCCAGCAGCCACCCAGCGGGGGGGCTGGAGGATGAGCAGTTCTTC,CASSHPAGGLEDEQFF
15,TRBJ2-5,TRBV7-9,TRBD2,.,TGTGCCAGCAGCTTAGGTTCGGGAGGGTTAGAGACCCAGTACTTC,CASSLGSGGLETQYF
12,TRBJ1-6,TRBV30,.,.,TGTGCCTGGAGTCCCCGTAATTCACCCCTCCACTTT,CAWSPRNSPLHF
13,TRBJ2-1,TRBV15,.,.,TGTGCCACCAGCAGAGATCGTCGGGAAGAGCAGTTCTTC,CATSRDRREEQFF
15,TRBJ2-5,TRBV7-3,.,.,TGTGCCAGCAGCCAGGGGACACACAACCAAGAGACCCAGTACTTC,CASSQGTHNQETQYF
15,TRBJ2-2,TRBV7-9,.,.,TGTGCCAGCAGCTTAGACCTAGCCCTGCCCGGGGAGCTGTTTTTT,CASSLDLALPGELFF
14,TRBJ1-1,TRBV6-5,.,.,TGTGCCAGCAGTTTTTTACAGGGGAACACTGAAGCTTTCTTT,CASSFLQGNTEAFF
13,TRBJ2-2,TRBV6-5,.,.,TGTGCCAGCAGCACTACTGGCGCCGGGGAGCTGTTTTTT,CASSTTGAGELFF
14,TRBJ1-2,TRBV6-5,.,once,TGTGCCAGCAGTGACCGACAGGCTAACTATGGCTACACCTTC,CASSDRQANYGYTF
19,TRBJ2-7,TRBV29-1,TRBD2,.,TGCAGCGCGGGAAATCCAGCCGGGACTAGCGGACTTGGTGACTACGAGCAGTACTTC,CSAGNPAGTSGLGDYEQYF
13,TRBJ1-6,TRBV27,.,.,TGTGCCAGCAGTTCCGCGGGCAATTCACCCCTCCACTTT,CASSSAGNSPLHF
13,TRBJ1-2,TRBV30,TRBD1,.,TGTGCCTGGGACAGGGAATCTAACTATGGCTACACCTTC,CAWDRESNYGYTF
14,TRBJ2-7,TRBV10-2,TRBD2,.,TGCGCCAGCAGGGGCGGAAGCGGGAGTTTCGAGCAGTACTTC,CASRGGSGSFEQYF
11,TRBJ2-7,TRBV7-9,.,.,TGTGCCAGCAGCCCCCAGGGCGAGCAGTACTTC,CASSPQGEQYF
15,TRBJ2-1,TRBV28,TRBD2,.,TGTGCCAGCAGTGGGACTAGCGGGGGGTCAAGTGAGCAGTTCTTC,CASSGTSGGSSEQFF
12,TRBJ2-5,TRBV5-6,TRBD1,.,TGTGCCAGCAGCGGGACAGCAGAGACCCAGTACTTC,CASSGTAETQYF
14,TRBJ2-1,TRBV5-1,.,.,TGCGCCAGCAGCTTGGCTCAGGGGTCGAATGAGCAGTTCTTC,CASSLAQGSNEQFF
12,TRBJ2-1,TRBV7-8,.,.,TGTGCCAGCAGCCCCAAACCAGGTGAGCAGTTCTTC,CASSPKPGEQFF
17,TRBJ2-1,TRBV2,TRBD2,.,TGTGCCAGCAGTTTGTCGGGGGGACTAGCGGTTTACAATGAGCAGTTCTTC,CASSLSGGLAVYNEQFF
14,TRBJ2-1,TRBV6-5,TRBD1,.,TGTGCCAGCAGTTACGGGACAGGGGGCAGTGAGCAGTTCTTC,CASSYGTGGSEQFF
15,TRBJ2-7,TRBV7-9,.,.,TGTGCCAGCAGCTTAGGGACTTCTGCCCCCTACGAGCAGTACTTC,CASSLGTSAPYEQYF
14,TRBJ1-1,TRBV5-1,TRBD1,.,TGCGCCAGCAGCGAGGATGGACAGGGAGAGAGAGCTTTCTTT,CASSEDGQGERAFF
14,TRBJ2-7,TRBV2,TRBD2,.,TGTGCCGGGGGAAGGGCGGCGGGGGTCTACGAGCAGTACTTC,CAGGRAAGVYEQYF
15,TRBJ2-7,TRBV7-2,.,.,TGTGCCAGCAGCCCCCAAGCGACTTTTAACTACGAGCAGTACTTC,CASSPQATFNYEQYF
14,TRBJ1-2,TRBV19,TRBD1,.,TGTGCCAGTAGTATAGGGGACAGGGGAAGGGGCTACACCTTC,CASSIGDRGRGYTF
14,TRBJ2-7,TRBV27,TRBD2,.,TGTGCCAGCACCCTAGCGGGAATGGGGGGCGAGCAGTACTTC,CASTLAGMGGEQYF
16,TRBJ2-7,TRBV27,TRBD2,.,TGTGCCAGCAGACCCCGGGGACTAGCGGGAGCCTACGAGCAGTACTTC,CASRPRGLAGAYEQYF
13,TRBJ2-1,TRBV7-3,TRBD1,.,TGTGCCAGCAGCCAATCTAGCAGGGGGGAGCAGTTCTTC,CASSQSSRGEQFF
14,TRBJ1-1,TRBV9,.,few,TGTGCCAGCAGCGTAGGTCAATTTTCCACTGAAGCTTTCTTT,CASSVGQFSTEAFF
15,TRBJ1-1,TRBV4-2,.,few,TGTGCCAGCAGCTCAATCCCCGGCGGGGGGACTGAAGCTTTCTTT,CASSSIPGGGTEAFF
14,TRBJ2-7,TRBV6-5,.,.,TGTGCCAGCAGTTACGGGACAACCTCCTACGAGCAGTACTTC,CASSYGTTSYEQYF